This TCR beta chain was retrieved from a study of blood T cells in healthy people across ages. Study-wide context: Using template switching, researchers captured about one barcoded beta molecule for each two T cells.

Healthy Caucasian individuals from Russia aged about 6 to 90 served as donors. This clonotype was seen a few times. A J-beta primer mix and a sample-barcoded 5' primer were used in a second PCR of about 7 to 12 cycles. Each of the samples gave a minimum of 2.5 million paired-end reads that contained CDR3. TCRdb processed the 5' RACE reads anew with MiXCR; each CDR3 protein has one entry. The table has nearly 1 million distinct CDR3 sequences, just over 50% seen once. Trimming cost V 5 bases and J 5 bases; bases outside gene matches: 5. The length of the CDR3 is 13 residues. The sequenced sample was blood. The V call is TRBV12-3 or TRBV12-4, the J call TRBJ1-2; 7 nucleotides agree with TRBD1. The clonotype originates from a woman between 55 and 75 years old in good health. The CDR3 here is CASSRDSVYGYTF. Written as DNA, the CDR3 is TGTGCCAGCAGTAGGGACAGCGTATATGGCTACACCTTC.